This T cell receptor (beta chain) was recovered during a study of a mutant IDH1 vaccine in newly diagnosed glioma. The overall study: The patients received vaccinations eight times, in weeks 1, 3, 5, 7, 11, 15, 19 and 23. Beforehand, treatment had been radiotherapy, temozolomide, or both; the majority received both.

As for time point: week 23, last vaccination. Doses consisted of 300 ug of mutant IDH1 20-mer peptide each, paired with topical imiquimod. Newly diagnosed WHO grade 3 or 4 IDH1-mutant, ATRX-lost astrocytomas were identified in the donors. In germline, CDR1 is SGHTS, CDR2 YDEGEE. CDR3 size: 15 residues. As regards this clone: Its matching antigen is unknown.

Measured with immunoSEQ multiplex PCR; TCRdb has only the in-frame clones, and not every one. The profile shows tens of thousands of clones, 80% to 90% of them singletons. The source is a man aged 35 to 55 with glioma. The rearrangement joins TRBV5-8 to TRBJ2-5, with 10 bases lining up with TRBD1. The last part of the DNA fits TRBJ2-7 better; the J call may be wrong. The starting material was PBMCs, obtained from a glioma patient whose treatment included an IDH1 peptide vaccine. CDR3 nucleotide sequence: TGTGCCAGCAGCCCCGGACAGGGGGTTCTCTACGAGCAGTACTTC. This gives the protein CASSPGQGVLYEQYF.